These T cell receptor beta chains were read from a single sample in a study of a mutant IDH1 vaccine in newly diagnosed glioma. Generated by immunoSEQ multiplex PCR, the TCRdb table keeps only in-frame clones and is missing some. In the table there are roughly 74,000 clones, roughly 85% of which are singletons. For these receptors, no antigen is known. Sequences were derived from PBMCs, sampled from a glioma patient whose treatment included an IDH1 peptide vaccine. The receptors derive from a man aged 25 to 45 with glioma. Some clones in this sample may be carry-over from other donors' samples. Both conserved end residues are part of each CDR3. D genes are given only for firm matches.

v_gene	d_gene	j_gene	CDR3aa	CDR3nt
TRBV28	TRBD2	TRBJ2-1	CASIDAAGPYNEQFF	TGTGCCAGCATCGATGCAGCGGGACCCTACAATGAGCAGTTCTTC
TRBV2	TRBD1	TRBJ2-5	CASSRGQGLGETQYF	TGTGCCAGCAGTCGAGGACAGGGGTTAGGAGAGACCCAGTACTTC
TRBV5-4	TRBD2	TRBJ2-1	CASSATSGTSYNEQFF	TGTGCCAGCAGCGCGACTAGCGGGACCTCCTACAATGAGCAGTTCTTC
TRBV2	NA	TRBJ1-4	CASSEAGVEKLFF	TGTGCCAGCAGTGAAGCAGGGGTAGAAAAACTGTTTTTT
TRBV5-1	TRBD1	TRBJ2-7	CASSDPGQVSF	TGCGCCAGCAGCGATCCGGGACAGGTTTCCTTC
TRBV11-2	NA	TRBJ2-2	CASSLDPPWSALPGKLFF	TGTGCCAGCAGCTTAGATCCCCCTTGGTCGGCCCTCCCGGGGAAGCTGTTTTTT
TRBV6-5	NA	TRBJ1-3	CASRRDRSSGNTIYF	TGTGCCAGCAGACGAGACAGGTCCTCTGGAAACACCATATATTTT
TRBV6-5	TRBD2	TRBJ2-3	CASSYSGGRAGDTQYF	TGTGCCAGCAGTTACTCTGGCGGGAGGGCCGGTGATACGCAGTATTTT
TRBV7-2	NA	TRBJ1-2	CASSLMGNYGYTF	TGTGCCAGCAGCTTAATGGGGAACTATGGCTACACCTTC
TRBV5-4	NA	TRBJ1-2	CASSFRGGYTF	TGTGCCAGCAGCTTCCGGGGTGGCTACACCTTC